This TCR beta chain was sequenced during a study of tumor-infiltrating lymphocytes in primary liver carcinoma. Study-level points and caveats: Among the pair types, tumor region pairs showed more overlap than tumor-adjacent and tumor-blood pairs. Present in all five tumor regions were only about 7-25% of the top clones.

Using a constant-region primer together with ProtoScript II reverse transcriptase, TCR beta cDNA was made from roughly 500 ng of total RNA. Three nested multiplex PCR rounds of slightly modified ARM-PCR generated TCR beta libraries. Rounds one and two of PCR, each of 10 cycles, were primed with TRBV1-TRBV30 forward primers and a C-beta reverse primer. TCRdb re-derived calls from the multiplex PCR reads in MiXCR, one entry per CDR3 protein. This table has approximately 74,000 distinct CDR3 sequences, 71% appearing once. With respect to this clonotype: Antigen: not known. Its ends do not fully match the called genes, so a read error is possible.

From roughly 18-30 mg of unsorted bulk tissue, DNA and RNA were co-extracted together. The germline gives CDR1 ENHRY, CDR2 SYGVKD. The CDR3 is 14 amino acids. Sample: liver tumor tissue from sampling region 4. Subset given: tumor region T4, right-lateral pole. The chain employs TRBV10-3 and TRBJ2-1; D tentatively reads TRBD1 or TRBD2 (5 bases each). The sequence came from a woman aged 55-70 years with primary liver carcinoma and hepatitis B virus infection. CDR3 in amino acids: CVIRELVGDNEQFF. CDR3 coding DNA: TGTGTCATCAGGGAACTAGTGGGAGACAATGAGCAGTTCTTC.